The rows below give T cell receptor beta chains drawn from one sample of a study of tumor-infiltrating lymphocytes in oesophageal squamous cell carcinoma. TCRdb called the PCR reads again in MiXCR, with one record for every CDR3 protein. The table has roughly 9,000 distinct CDR3 sequences, around three fifths seen once. The source material was esophageal tumor tissue. The receptors were sampled from a female donor with esophageal squamous cell carcinoma. CDR3s include the opening cysteine and the closing phenylalanine or tryptophan. A D gene is named only where the DNA matches it firmly. Size tells how often a clone was seen (once, few, many) or the class of an expanded clone, and some rows leave it out.

CDR3 DNA: TGTGCCAGCAGCCAGCTAGCGGGATCCTACAATGAGCAGTTCTTC
CDR3 protein: CASSQLAGSYNEQFF
CDR3 length: 15
J gene: TRBJ2-1
clone size: -
D gene: TRBD2
V gene: TRBV7-8

CDR3 DNA: TGTGCCAGCAGCTTACAAGCGGGTGCCCGCCACGAGCAGTACTTC
CDR3 protein: CASSLQAGARHEQYF
CDR3 length: 15
J gene: TRBJ2-7
clone size: -
D gene: -
V gene: TRBV11-2

CDR3 DNA: TGTGCCAGCAGCTTGCTCACTAGCGGAGAAGGGGAGACCCAGTACTTC
CDR3 protein: CASSLLTSGEGETQYF
CDR3 length: 16
J gene: TRBJ2-5
clone size: -
D gene: TRBD2
V gene: TRBV7-6

CDR3 DNA: TGTGCCACCAGTGCAGCTAGCGGGTACAATGAGCAGTTCTTC
CDR3 protein: CATSAASGYNEQFF
CDR3 length: 14
J gene: TRBJ2-1
clone size: -
D gene: TRBD2
V gene: TRBV24-1

CDR3 DNA: TGTGCCAGCAGCTTAGGGTACGGACGCGGCGAGCAGTACTTC
CDR3 protein: CASSLGYGRGEQYF
CDR3 length: 14
J gene: TRBJ2-7
clone size: -
D gene: -
V gene: TRBV7-6

CDR3 DNA: TGTGCCAGCAGCTTAGACAAGGGAAACTCTGGGGCCAACGTCCTGACTTTC
CDR3 protein: CASSLDKGNSGANVLTF
CDR3 length: 17
J gene: TRBJ2-6
clone size: once
D gene: -
V gene: TRBV7-8

CDR3 DNA: TGTGCCAGCAGCTTAGGGGGGGGGCTTCAGCCCCAGCATTTT
CDR3 protein: CASSLGGGLQPQHF
CDR3 length: 14
J gene: TRBJ1-5
clone size: -
D gene: -
V gene: TRBV7-2

CDR3 DNA: TGTGCCAGCAGCCCGCTGAACTCCTACGAGCAGTACTTC
CDR3 protein: CASSPLNSYEQYF
CDR3 length: 13
J gene: TRBJ2-7
clone size: few
D gene: -
V gene: TRBV7-9

CDR3 DNA: TGTGCCAGCAGTAACGCCCGCCTAGCTGGGACAGCTAGCACAGATACGCAGTATTTT
CDR3 protein: CASSNARLAGTASTDTQYF
CDR3 length: 19
J gene: TRBJ2-3
clone size: -
D gene: TRBD1
V gene: TRBV7-2

CDR3 DNA: TGTGCCAGCAGCTGGGGGGGGGTGAATGAGCAGTTCTTC
CDR3 protein: CASSWGGVNEQFF
CDR3 length: 13
J gene: TRBJ2-1
clone size: few
D gene: TRBD2
V gene: TRBV7-6

CDR3 DNA: TGTGCCAGCAGTGCACAGGGGAGAGGGGAGACCCAGTACTTC
CDR3 protein: CASSAQGRGETQYF
CDR3 length: 14
J gene: TRBJ2-5
clone size: -
D gene: TRBD1
V gene: TRBV7-3